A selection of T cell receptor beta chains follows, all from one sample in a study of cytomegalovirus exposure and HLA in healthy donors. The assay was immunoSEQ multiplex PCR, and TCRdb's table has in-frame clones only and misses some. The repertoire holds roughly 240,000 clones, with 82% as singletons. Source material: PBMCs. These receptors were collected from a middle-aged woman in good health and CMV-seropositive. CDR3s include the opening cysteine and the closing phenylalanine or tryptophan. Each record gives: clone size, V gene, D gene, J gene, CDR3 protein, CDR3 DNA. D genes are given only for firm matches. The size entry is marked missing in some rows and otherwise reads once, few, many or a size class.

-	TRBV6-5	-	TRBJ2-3	CASSSYSGSGGDTQYF	TGTGCCAGCAGTTCCTATAGCGGCTCTGGAGGGGATACGCAGTATTTT
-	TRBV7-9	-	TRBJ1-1	CSSSLDFSEAFF	TGTTCCAGCAGCTTAGATTTCAGTGAAGCTTTCTTT
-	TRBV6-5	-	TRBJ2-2	CASSYSQFTGELFF	TGTGCCAGCAGTTACTCCCAGTTCACCGGGGAGCTGTTTTTT
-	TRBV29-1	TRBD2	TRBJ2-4	CSVAAGVGIQYF	TGCAGCGTTGCGGCGGGAGTGGGCATTCAGTACTTC
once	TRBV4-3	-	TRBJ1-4	CASSRDANEKLFF	TGCGCCAGCAGCCGAGACGCTAATGAAAAACTGTTTTTT
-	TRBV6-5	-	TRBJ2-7	CASSETLLRDEQYF	TGTGCCAGCAGTGAAACCCTCCTCCGGGACGAGCAGTACTTC
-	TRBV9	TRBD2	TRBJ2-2	CASSAWGGNTGELFF	TGTGCCAGCAGCGCCTGGGGGGGGAACACCGGGGAGCTGTTTTTT
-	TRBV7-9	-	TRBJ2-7	CASGRQSYEQYF	TGTGCCAGCGGAAGACAGAGCTACGAGCAGTACTTC
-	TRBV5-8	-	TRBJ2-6	CASSLIGSGANVLTF	TGTGCCAGCAGCTTGATCGGCTCTGGGGCCAACGTCCTGACTTTC
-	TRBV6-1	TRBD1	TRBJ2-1	CASTRDRVNNEQFF	TGTGCCAGCACTCGGGACAGGGTCAACAATGAGCAGTTCTTC
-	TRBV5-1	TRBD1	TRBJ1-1	CAGGLTGVTEAFF	TGCGCCGGCGGCCTCACAGGGGTCACTGAAGCTTTCTTT
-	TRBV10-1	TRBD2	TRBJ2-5	CASSAVAGGKETQYF	TGCGCCAGCAGTGCTGTAGCGGGGGGGAAAGAGACCCAGTACTTC
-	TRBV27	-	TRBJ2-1	CASSLPARSSEQFF	TGTGCCAGCAGCCTTCCGGCCCGTTCTAGTGAGCAGTTCTTC
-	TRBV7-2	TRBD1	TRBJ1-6	CASSLLDRGTPLHF	TGTGCCAGCAGCTTGTTAGACAGGGGAACCCCCCTCCACTTT
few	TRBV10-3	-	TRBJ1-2	CAISDRERGYTF	TGTGCCATCAGTGACAGGGAAAGGGGCTACACCTTC
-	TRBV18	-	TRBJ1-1	CASSSDSNTEAFF	TGTGCCAGCTCAAGCGACTCGAACACTGAAGCTTTCTTT
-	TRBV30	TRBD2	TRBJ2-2	CAWRASGATGELFF	TGTGCCTGGAGGGCTAGCGGGGCCACCGGGGAGCTGTTTTTT
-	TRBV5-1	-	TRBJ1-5	CASSPGGGTSNQPQHF	TGCGCCAGCAGCCCTGGGGGGGGTACCAGCAATCAGCCCCAGCATTTT
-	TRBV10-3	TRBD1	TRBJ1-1	CAISESSPGQGRNTEAFF	TGTGCCATCAGTGAGTCCTCCCCGGGACAGGGACGGAACACTGAAGCTTTCTTT
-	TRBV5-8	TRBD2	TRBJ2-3	CASSLAGAGGPGGTDTQYF	TGTGCCAGCAGCTTGGCCGGTGCGGGAGGGCCGGGGGGCACAGATACGCAGTATTTT
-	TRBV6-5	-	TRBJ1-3	CASSYSASSGNTIYF	TGTGCCAGCAGTTATAGCGCGAGCTCTGGAAACACCATATATTTT
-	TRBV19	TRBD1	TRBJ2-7	CASGDRDLDEQYF	TGTGCCAGTGGGGACAGGGATTTAGACGAGCAGTACTTC
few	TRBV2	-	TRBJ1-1	CASSDGGTGNTEAFF	TGTGCCAGCAGTGATGGTGGCACAGGGAACACTGAAGCTTTCTTT
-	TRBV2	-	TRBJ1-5	CASSSVSGNQPQHF	TGTGCCAGCAGTTCTGTCAGTGGCAATCAGCCCCAGCATTTT
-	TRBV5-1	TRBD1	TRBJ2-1	CASSSTGGTYNEQFF	TGCGCCAGCAGCTCGACAGGGGGGACCTACAATGAGCAGTTCTTC
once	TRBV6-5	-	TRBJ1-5	CASREAGSNQPQHF	TGTGCCAGCCGTGAGGCCGGGAGCAATCAGCCCCAGCATTTT
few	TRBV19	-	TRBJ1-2	CASSPGDYGYTF	TGTGCCAGTAGCCCAGGGGACTATGGCTACACCTTC